What follows describes a single T cell receptor (beta chain). J lost 2 bases, V lost 5 bases, and 4 bases had no gene match. CDR1 and CDR2 (germline): SGHAT, FQNNGV. The CDR3 extends over 14 amino acids. The data belong to a study of blood T cell repertoires in COVID-19. About the research overall: Acute and convalescent COVID-19 specimens originated in the United States, Italy and Spain.

TCRdb's copy holds only in-frame clones and misses some; the assay was immunoSEQ multiplex PCR. The data contain some 100,000 clones, around 88% of them singletons. The TCR originated in a woman in her 70s with acute or convalescent COVID-19. Source material: peripheral blood. The chain joins TRBV11-2 to TRBJ2-5; 8 nucleotides line up with TRBD2. The chain's CDR3 is CASSPRGGQETQYF. CDR3 DNA sequence: TGTGCCAGCAGCCCTCGGGGGGGACAAGAGACCCAGTACTTC.